The present T cell receptor beta chain was sequenced within a study of shared clonotypes between healthy human individuals. General study points: Rarefaction gave evidence that sorted-subset sequencing remained incomplete despite large depth.

CDR1 and CDR2 from the germline V gene are SQVTM and ANQGSEA. CDR3 length: 10 residues. The assay was immunoSEQ multiplex PCR, and TCRdb's table has in-frame clones only and misses some. The sample holds 2 million to 3 million clones, 80% to 95% seen once. Regarding this clone: Its cognate antigen is unknown. An end of the junction does not agree with germline; a read error may underlie this.

The TCR sequence derives from a man between 18 and 35 years old in good health. Some clones in this sample may be carry-over from other donors' samples. Material: naive CD4+ T cells from PBMCs. As for subset: CD45RA+ positively selected. The gene calls are TRBV29-1 and TRBJ1-1; D perhaps matches TRBD1 (5 bases). CDR3 loop: CSVTQVGQEF. The CDR3 DNA follows: TGCAGCGTTACCCAGGTGGGGCAGGAATTT.